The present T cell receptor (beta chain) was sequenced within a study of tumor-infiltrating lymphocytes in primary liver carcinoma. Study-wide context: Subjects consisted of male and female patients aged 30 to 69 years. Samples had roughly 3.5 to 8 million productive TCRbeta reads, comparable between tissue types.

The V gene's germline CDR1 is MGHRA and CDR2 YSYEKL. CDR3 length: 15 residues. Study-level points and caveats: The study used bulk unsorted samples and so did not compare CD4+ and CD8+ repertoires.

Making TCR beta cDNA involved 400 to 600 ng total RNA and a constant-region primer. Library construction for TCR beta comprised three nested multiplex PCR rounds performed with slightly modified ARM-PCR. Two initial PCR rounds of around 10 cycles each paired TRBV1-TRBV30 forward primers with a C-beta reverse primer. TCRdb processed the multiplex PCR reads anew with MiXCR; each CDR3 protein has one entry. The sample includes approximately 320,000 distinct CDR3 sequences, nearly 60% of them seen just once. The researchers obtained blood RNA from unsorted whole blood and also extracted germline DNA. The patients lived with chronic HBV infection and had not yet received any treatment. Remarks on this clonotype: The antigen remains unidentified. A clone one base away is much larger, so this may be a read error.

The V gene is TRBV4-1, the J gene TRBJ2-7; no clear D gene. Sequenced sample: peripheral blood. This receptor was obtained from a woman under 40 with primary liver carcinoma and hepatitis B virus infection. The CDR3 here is CARSQGPGGIYEQYF. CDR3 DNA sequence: TGCGCCAGAAGCCAAGGCCCTGGCGGTATATACGAGCAGTACTTC.